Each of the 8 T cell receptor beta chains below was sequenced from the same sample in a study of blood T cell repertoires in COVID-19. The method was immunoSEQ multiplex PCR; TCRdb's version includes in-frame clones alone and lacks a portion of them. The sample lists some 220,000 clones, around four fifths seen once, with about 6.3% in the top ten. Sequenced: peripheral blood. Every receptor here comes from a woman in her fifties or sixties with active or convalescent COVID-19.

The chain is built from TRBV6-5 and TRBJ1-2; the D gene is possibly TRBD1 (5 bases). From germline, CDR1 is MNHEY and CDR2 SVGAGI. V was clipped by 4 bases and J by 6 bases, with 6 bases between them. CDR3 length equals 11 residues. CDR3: CASSSRDGYTF. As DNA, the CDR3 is TGTGCCAGCAGTTCCAGGGATGGCTACACCTTC.

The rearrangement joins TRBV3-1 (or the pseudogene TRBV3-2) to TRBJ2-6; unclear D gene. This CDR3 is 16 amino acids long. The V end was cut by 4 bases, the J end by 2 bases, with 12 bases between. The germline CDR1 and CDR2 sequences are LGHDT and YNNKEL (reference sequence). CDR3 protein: CASSPRIAAGANVLTF. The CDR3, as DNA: TGTGCCAGCAGCCCTCGAATCGCGGCTGGGGCCAACGTCCTGACTTTC.

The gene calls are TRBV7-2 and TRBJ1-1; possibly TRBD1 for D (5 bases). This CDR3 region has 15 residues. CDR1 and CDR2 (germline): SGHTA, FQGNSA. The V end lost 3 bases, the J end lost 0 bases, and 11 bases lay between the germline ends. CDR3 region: CASSLQTVLNTEAFF. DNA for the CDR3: TGTGCCAGCAGCTTGCAGACAGTCTTGAACACTGAAGCTTTCTTT.

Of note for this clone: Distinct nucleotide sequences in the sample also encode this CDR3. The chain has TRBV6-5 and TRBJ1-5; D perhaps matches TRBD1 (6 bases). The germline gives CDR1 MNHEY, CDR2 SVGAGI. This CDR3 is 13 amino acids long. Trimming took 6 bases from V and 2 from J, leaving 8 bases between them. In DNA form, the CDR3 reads TGTGCCAGCAGCCGGACAGGCAATCAGCCCCAGCATTTT. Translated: CASSRTGNQPQHF.

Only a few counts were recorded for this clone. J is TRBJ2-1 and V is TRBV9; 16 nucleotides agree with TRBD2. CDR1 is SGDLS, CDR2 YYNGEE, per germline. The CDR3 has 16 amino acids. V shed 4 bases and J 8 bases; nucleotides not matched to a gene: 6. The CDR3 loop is CASSSGTSGGADEQFF. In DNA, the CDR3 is TGTGCCAGCAGCTCCGGGACTAGCGGGGGGGCAGATGAGCAGTTCTTC.

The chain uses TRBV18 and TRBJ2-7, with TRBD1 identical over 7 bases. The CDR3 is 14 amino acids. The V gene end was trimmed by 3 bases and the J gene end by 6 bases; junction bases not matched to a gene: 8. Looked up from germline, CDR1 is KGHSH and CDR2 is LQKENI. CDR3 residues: CASSPSPDRFEQYF. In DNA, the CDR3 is TGTGCCAGCTCACCTTCTCCGGACAGGTTCGAGCAGTACTTC.

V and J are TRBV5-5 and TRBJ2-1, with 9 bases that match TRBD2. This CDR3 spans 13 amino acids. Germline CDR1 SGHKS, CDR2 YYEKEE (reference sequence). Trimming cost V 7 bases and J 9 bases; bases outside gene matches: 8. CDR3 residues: CASWRGGSGEQFF. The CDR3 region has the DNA TGTGCCAGCTGGCGGGGGGGCTCCGGTGAGCAGTTCTTC.

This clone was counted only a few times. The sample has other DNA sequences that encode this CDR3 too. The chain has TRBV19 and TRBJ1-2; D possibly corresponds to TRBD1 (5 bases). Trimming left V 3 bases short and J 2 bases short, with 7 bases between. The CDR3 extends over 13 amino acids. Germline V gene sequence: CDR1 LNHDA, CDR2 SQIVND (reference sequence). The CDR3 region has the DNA TGTGCCAGTAGTATCGGGGGGAACTATGGCTACACCTTC. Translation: CASSIGGNYGYTF. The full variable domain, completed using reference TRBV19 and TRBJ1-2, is DGGITQSPKYLFRKEGQNVTLSCEQNLNHDAMYWYRQDPGQGLRLIYYSQIVNDFQKGDIAEGYSVSREKKESFPLTVTSAQKNPTAFYLCASSIGGNYGYTFGSGTRLTVV.